The T cell receptor (beta chain) under discussion was sequenced for a study of T cells in Graves' hyperthyroidism and ophthalmopathy. A note on this clonotype: The target antigen is unknown.

Template material for amplifying TCR beta CDR3 regions consisted of RNA transcripts. The TCR CDR3 first-round RT-PCR relied on the HTBI primer set. TCRdb reprocessed the multiplex PCR reads with MiXCR, giving one entry per CDR3 protein. The table has more than 600,000 distinct CDR3 sequences, roughly 15% seen once. Findings and caveats of the study: With a median lead of roughly 6.8 months before onset, the model predicted ophthalmopathy. The majority of expanded thyroid clonotypes above 0.001 also appeared in blood.

Deletions cut 0 bases from V and 9 bases from J, with 15 bases between. This CDR3 is built from 14 residues. CDR1 is SGHRS and CDR2 is YFSETQ in the germline V gene. For the diagnoses, clinical symptoms, serum thyroxine and TRAb, thyroid ultrasound and orbital computed tomography were used. Fresh 10 ml peripheral blood yielded PBMCs. Sequencing was carried out using blood. This clonotype was sampled from a man in his late teens or twenties with Graves' hyperthyroidism. The V gene is TRBV5-1, the J gene TRBJ1-2; perhaps TRBD1 as D (5 bases). CDR3 bases: TGCGCCAGCAGCTTGGGTGGAGGTGGGACTAGCTACACCTTC. Residues: CASSLGGGGTSYTF.